This T cell receptor beta chain emerged from a study of blood T cell repertoires in COVID-19. Study overall: From the United States, Italy and Spain came samples of acute and convalescent COVID-19. T cells, B-cell-depleted T cells, or PBMCs supplied cDNA or gDNA.

The CDR3 covers 15 residues. V was clipped by 0 bases and J by 8 bases, with 14 bases between them. CDR1 and CDR2 from the germline V gene are KGHSH and LQKENI. Per the authors' pipeline: Estimates of nucleated cell counts were drawn from the amplification of reference gene primers. Some clones are missing from TCRdb's copy, which holds only in-frame ones; the method was immunoSEQ multiplex PCR. That table furnishes V, J and clone size, whereas the DNA furnished D and trimming. The data contain approximately 75,000 clones, about three quarters of them singletons. Sequencing used peripheral blood. The chain has TRBV18 and TRBJ2-4; perhaps TRBD1 as D (8 bases). This TCR was sampled from an elderly woman with active or convalescent COVID-19. As DNA, the CDR3 is TGTGCCAGCTCACCACCGTCACAGGGGGGGCACATTCAGTACTTC. This encodes CASSPPSQGGHIQYF.